This T cell receptor beta chain was documented in a study of T cells in Graves' hyperthyroidism and ophthalmopathy. Amplified regions were TCR beta CDR3 sequences from RNA transcripts. An initial round of RT-PCR targeting the TCR CDR3 relied on the HTBI primer set. One entry per CDR3 protein, called by TCRdb with MiXCR from the multiplex PCR reads. The profile covers 450,000 to 700,000 distinct CDR3 sequences, with roughly 50% appearing a single time and around 8% taken by the ten largest. Participants, patients aged 18 to 65, had newly diagnosed hyperthyroidism with a duration under 2 months. This CDR3 comprises 18 residues. Germline values: CDR1 KGHDR, CDR2 SFDVKD. Trimming pared 3 bases from V and 1 base from J, leaving 18 bases between. There are many counts of this clonotype.

The sequence was collected from a young woman with Graves' hyperthyroidism. This chain connects TRBV24-1 to TRBJ1-5; D ambiguous. Sequenced material: peripheral blood or thyroid tissue (not recorded which). CDR3 in amino acids: CATSDAQVGPQSNQPQHF. In DNA, the CDR3 is TGTGCCACCAGTGATGCCCAGGTAGGGCCCCAGAGCAATCAGCCCCAGCATTTT.